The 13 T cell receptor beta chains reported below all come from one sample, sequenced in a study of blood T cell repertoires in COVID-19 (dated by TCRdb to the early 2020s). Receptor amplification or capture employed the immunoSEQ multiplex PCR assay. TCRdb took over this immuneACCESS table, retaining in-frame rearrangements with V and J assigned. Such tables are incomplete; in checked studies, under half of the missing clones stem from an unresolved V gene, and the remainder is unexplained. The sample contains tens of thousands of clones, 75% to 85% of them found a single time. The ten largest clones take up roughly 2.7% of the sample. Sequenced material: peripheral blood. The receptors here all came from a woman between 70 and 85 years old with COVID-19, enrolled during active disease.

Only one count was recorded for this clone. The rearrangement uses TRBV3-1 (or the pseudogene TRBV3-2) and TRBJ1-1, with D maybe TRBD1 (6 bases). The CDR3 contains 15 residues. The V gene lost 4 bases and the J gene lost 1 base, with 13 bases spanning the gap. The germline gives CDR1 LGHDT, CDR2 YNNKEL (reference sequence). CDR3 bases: TGTGCCAGCAGCCCCATACAGGGTGGGAACACTGAAGCTTTCTTT. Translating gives CASSPIQGGNTEAFF.

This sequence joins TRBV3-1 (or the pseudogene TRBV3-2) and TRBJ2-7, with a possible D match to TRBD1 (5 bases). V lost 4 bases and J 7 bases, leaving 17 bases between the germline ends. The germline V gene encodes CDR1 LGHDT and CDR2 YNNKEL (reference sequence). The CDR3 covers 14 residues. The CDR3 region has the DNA TGTGCCAGCAGCCCCTCGACAGACCCTACGGAGCAGTACTTC. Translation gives CASSPSTDPTEQYF.

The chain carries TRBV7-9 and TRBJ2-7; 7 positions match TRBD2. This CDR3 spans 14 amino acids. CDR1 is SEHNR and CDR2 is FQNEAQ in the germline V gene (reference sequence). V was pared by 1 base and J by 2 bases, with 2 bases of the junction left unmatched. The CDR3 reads CASSLGGTTYEQYF. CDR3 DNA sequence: TGTGCCAGCAGCTTAGGTGGGACTACCTACGAGCAGTACTTC.

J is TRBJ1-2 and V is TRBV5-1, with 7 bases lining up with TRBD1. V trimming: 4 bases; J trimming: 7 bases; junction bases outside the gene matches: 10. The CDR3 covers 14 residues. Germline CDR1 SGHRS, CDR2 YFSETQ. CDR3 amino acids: CASSPSTGVGGYTF. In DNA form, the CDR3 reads TGCGCCAGCAGCCCCAGTACAGGGGTTGGTGGCTACACCTTC.

The CDR3 is CASSHTEREPIYEQYV. CDR3 coding DNA: TGCGCCAGCAGCCATACGGAGCGGGAGCCTATTTACGAGCAGTACGTC. The gene calls are TRBV5-1 and TRBJ2-7; 8 bases are shared with TRBD2. CDR1 and CDR2 (germline): SGHRS, YFSETQ. V lost 4 bases to trimming and J lost 4 bases; unmatched junction nucleotides: 13. The CDR3 has 16 amino acids.

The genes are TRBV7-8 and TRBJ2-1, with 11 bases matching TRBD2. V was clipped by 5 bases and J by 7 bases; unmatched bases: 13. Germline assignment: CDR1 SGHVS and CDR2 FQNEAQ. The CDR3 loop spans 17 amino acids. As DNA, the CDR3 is TGTGCCAGCAGCGCAGGCCGGGGTAGCGGGGGGGGAAATGAGCAGTTCTTC. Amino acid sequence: CASSAGRGSGGGNEQFF. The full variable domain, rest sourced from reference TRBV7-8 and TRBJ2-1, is GAGVSQSPRYKVAKRGQDVALRCDPISGHVSLFWYQQALGQGPEFLTYFQNEAQLDKSGLPSDRFFAERPEGSVSTLKIQRTQQEDSAVYLCASSAGRGSGGGNEQFFGPGTRLTVL.

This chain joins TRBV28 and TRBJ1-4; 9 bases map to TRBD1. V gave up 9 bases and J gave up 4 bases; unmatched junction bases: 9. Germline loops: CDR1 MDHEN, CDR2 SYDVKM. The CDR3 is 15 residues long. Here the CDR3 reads CASRTGAQGNEKLFF. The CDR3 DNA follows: TGTGCCAGTCGGACAGGGGCGCAGGGTAATGAAAAACTGTTTTTT.

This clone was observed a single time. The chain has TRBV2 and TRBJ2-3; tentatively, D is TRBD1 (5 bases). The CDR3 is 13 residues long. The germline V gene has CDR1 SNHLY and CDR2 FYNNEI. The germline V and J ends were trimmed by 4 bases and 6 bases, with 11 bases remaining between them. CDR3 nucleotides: TGTGCCAGCAGTGGGGGCCCGCCGGATACGCAGTATTTT. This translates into CASSGGPPDTQYF.

This CDR3 is CASSDRGGYTIYF. Here the CDR3 DNA reads TGTGCCAGCAGTGATCGAGGAGGGTACACCATATATTTT. This chain uses TRBV2 with TRBJ1-3; D is uncertain. The CDR3 covers 13 residues. V was trimmed by 3 bases and J by 8 bases, leaving 11 bases between them. Germline CDR1 reads SNHLY; CDR2 reads FYNNEI. Using reference TRBV2 and TRBJ1-3 for the parts outside the CDR3, the full variable domain is EPEVTQTPSHQVTQMGQEVILRCVPISNHLYFYWYRQILGQKVEFLVSFYNNEISEKSEIFDDQFSVERPDGSNFTLKIRSTKLEDSAMYFCASSDRGGYTIYFGEGSWLTVV.

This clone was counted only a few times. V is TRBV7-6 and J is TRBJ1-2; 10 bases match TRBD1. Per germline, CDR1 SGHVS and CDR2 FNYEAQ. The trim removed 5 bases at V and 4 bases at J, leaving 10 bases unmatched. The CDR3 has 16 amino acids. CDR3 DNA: TGTGCCAGCAGCCTGATCGCGGGACAGGGGATCTATGGCTACACCTTC. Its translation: CASSLIAGQGIYGYTF.

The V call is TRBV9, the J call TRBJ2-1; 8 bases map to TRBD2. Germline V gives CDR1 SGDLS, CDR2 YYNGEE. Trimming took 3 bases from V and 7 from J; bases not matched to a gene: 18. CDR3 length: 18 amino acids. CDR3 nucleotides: TGTGCCAGCAGCGCGACCGCCCTCTTGGTAGCGGGAACAAATGAGCAGTTCTTC. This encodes CASSATALLVAGTNEQFF. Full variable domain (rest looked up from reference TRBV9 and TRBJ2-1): DSGVTQTPKHLITATGQRVTLRCSPRSGDLSVYWYQQSLDQGLQFLIQYYNGEERAKGNILERFSAQQFPDLHSELNLSSLELGDSALYFCASSATALLVAGTNEQFFGPGTRLTVL.

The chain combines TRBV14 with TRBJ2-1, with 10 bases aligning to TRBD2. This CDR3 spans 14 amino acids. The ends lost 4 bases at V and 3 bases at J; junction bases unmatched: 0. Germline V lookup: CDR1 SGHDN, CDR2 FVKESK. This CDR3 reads CASSLAGGYNEQFF. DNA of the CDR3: TGTGCCAGCAGCCTAGCGGGAGGCTACAATGAGCAGTTCTTC.

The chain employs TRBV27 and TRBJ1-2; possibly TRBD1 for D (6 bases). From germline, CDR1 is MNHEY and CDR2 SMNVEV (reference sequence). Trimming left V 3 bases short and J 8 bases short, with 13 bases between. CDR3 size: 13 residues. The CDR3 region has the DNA TGTGCCAGCAGTTTGGGGGGGCGCGAGGGCTACACCTTC. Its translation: CASSLGGREGYTF.